This T cell receptor beta chain was sequenced for a study of T cell clonality in common variable immunodeficiency. Remarks on this clone: The sequenced fragment ends 3 residues before the CDR3 boundary, so the rest is inferred from the germline J gene.

Data came from immunoSEQ multiplex PCR; TCRdb stores just in-frame clones and leaves some out. The repertoire yields approximately 57,000 clones, none seen only once; the top ten contain around 0.8%. Germline V gene sequence: CDR1 SGHTA, CDR2 FQGNSA. The CDR3 covers 15 residues. This receptor was taken from a person aged 18 to 75 in good health. This chain connects TRBV7-2 to TRBJ1-2; D may be TRBD1 (5 bases). Sequencing was carried out using peripheral blood mononuclear cells. This chain's CDR3 is CASSLVGGSQDDYTF. Incomplete CDR3 DNA: TGTGCCAGCAGCCTAGTCGGGGGGTCCCAGGATGAC. The full variable domain, rest sourced from reference TRBV7-2 and TRBJ1-2, is GAGVSQSPSNKVTEKGKDVELRCDPISGHTALYWYRQSLGQGLEFLIYFQGNSAPDKSGLPSDRFSAERTGGSVSTLTIQRTQQEDSAVYLCASSLVGGSQDDYTFGSGTRLTVV.